The clone carrying this TCR beta chain came up once. No antigen is known for it. The data are from a study of cytotoxic CD8 clonotypes in ibrutinib-treated CLL. Study overall: Response samples were drawn at a median of approximately 11 months of treatment, range 6 to 36.

Study observations and caveats: Under treatment, the uncommon public clonotypes either contracted or remained stable.

Depth targeted 1 in 200,000 to 1 in 1 million T cells, averaging roughly 9.7x coverage per clonotype. This table comes from immunoSEQ multiplex PCR, and its TCRdb copy is limited to in-frame clones, with some not included. Here the sample spans about 140,000 clones, 77% being singletons. The authors obtained approximately 2 micrograms of genomic DNA from cryopreserved PBMCs for TCR beta libraries. This CDR3 has 14 amino acids. Trimming left V 3 bases short and J 0 bases short, with 7 bases between. Germline assignment: CDR1 LNHNV and CDR2 YYDKDF (reference sequence). The receptor was derived from a human donor with chronic lymphocytic leukemia. V usage is TRBV15 and J usage is TRBJ2-3; no reliable D call. The source material was PBMCs, sampled after 12 months of ibrutinib treatment. This chain's CDR3 is CATSRLASTDTQYF. The CDR3 nucleotides are TGTGCCACCAGCAGGTTGGCTAGCACAGATACGCAGTATTTT.